This TCR beta chain derives from a study of OX40 agonist ivuxolimab in advanced cancers. Notes on the study in general: The average count of expanded clones was higher among CD8+ T cells than among CD4+. Those patients achieving a partial response at 0.1-3.0 mg/kg showed among the lowest clonal expansion. With doses of 0.1 to 3.0 mg/kg, CD4+ and CD8+ blood T cells had undergone clonal expansion by week 6.

The data were produced by immunoSEQ multiplex PCR, yet TCRdb's version contains in-frame clones alone and is incomplete. The sample contains about 98,000 clones, about nine tenths of which appear only once. Turning to this clone: Its antigen is not identified.

V was pared by 2 bases and J by 1 base, with 12 bases between. Germline assignment: CDR1 SGHDT and CDR2 YYEEEE. CDR3 length: 15 residues. V and J are TRBV5-6 and TRBJ1-1; D gene unclear. The sequence came from an adult with an advanced solid tumor such as melanoma, head and neck, liver or kidney cancer. The source was CD4+ or CD8+ T cells sorted from blood, collected in a trial of the OX40 agonist ivuxolimab. This chain's CDR3 is CASSFRPFSNTEAFF. CDR3 nucleotide sequence: TGTGCCAGCAGCTTCCGACCTTTCTCGAACACTGAAGCTTTCTTT.